Reported below is one T cell receptor beta chain. Per the authors' pipeline: Estimates of nucleated cell counts were drawn from the amplification of reference gene primers. Method: immunoSEQ multiplex PCR; TCRdb's copy keeps in-frame clones and lacks some. D and trimming were read from the DNA, whereas the V and J calls and clone size are those reported in that table. The sample has around 68,000 clones; roughly 84% are singletons. This record belongs to a study of blood T cell repertoires in COVID-19. Study as a whole: Acute-phase and convalescent COVID-19 samples originated in the United States, Italy and Spain. Nucleic acid was either cDNA or gDNA, and it came from T cells, B-cell-depleted T cells, or PBMCs.

The TCR sequence derives from a man in his fifties or sixties with active COVID-19. Sequenced sample: peripheral blood.

The CDR3 sequence is CANSPPDRVSEKLFF. CDR3 in DNA: TGTGCCAACAGTCCCCCCGACAGGGTTAGTGAAAAACTGTTTTTT. This chain joins TRBV7-2 and TRBJ1-4, with 7 bases lining up with TRBD1. J lost 7 bases, V lost 10 bases, and 15 bases had no gene match. The V gene's germline CDR1 is SGHTA and CDR2 FQGNSA. CDR3 length: 15 residues.